This T cell receptor (beta chain) comes out of a study of technical replicates of blood from a few donors. The table lists this clone with a few counts. Repertoires were generated with immunoSEQ multiplex PCR, while TCRdb's copy carries only in-frame clones and drops some. The sample lists roughly 14,000 clones; about 83% were seen once. This TCR was sampled from a human donor in good health. The sample comprised PBMCs.

DNA for the CDR3: TGTGCCTGGAGTGTACAAGGGGGCTCTCAGCCCCAGCATTTT. This translates into CAWSVQGGSQPQHF. J is TRBJ1-5 and V is TRBV30; 7 bases map to TRBD1. Unmatched junction bases numbered 5, after V lost 0 bases and J lost 6 bases. The CDR3 contains 14 residues. Germline lookup yields CDR1 GTSNPN and CDR2 SVGIG (reference sequence).